The sequence of this T cell receptor beta chain was determined in a study of T cell changes during pregnancy in multiple sclerosis. The CDR3 sequence is 16 residues long. Germline V CDR1 and CDR2: SEHNR, FQNEAQ (reference sequence). Unmatched junction bases numbered 7, after V lost 4 bases and J lost 1 base. Only in-frame clones appear in the TCRdb table, and some are missing; sequencing was by immunoSEQ multiplex PCR. Here the sample spans 98,000 or so clones, roughly 92% being singletons. V gene TRBV7-9 combines with J gene TRBJ1-2; 9 nucleotides line up with TRBD1. This clonotype originated in a female donor with multiple sclerosis, enrolled in a pregnancy study. Sequencing was performed on peripheral blood, taken after pregnancy. Written as DNA, the CDR3 is TGTGCCAGCAGCTCACCCCGGACAGGGGTTAACTATGGCTACACCTTC. This sequence encodes CASSSPRTGVNYGYTF.